These 26 T cell receptor beta chains came from one sample sequenced in a study of regulatory T cells in long-lasting Graves disease. With iRepertoire HTBI primers and Arm-PCR of CDR3 regions, TCR beta libraries were built. TCRdb called the multiplex PCR reads again in MiXCR, with one record for every CDR3 protein. The sample carries 240,000 or so distinct CDR3 sequences, around 20% recorded once. As to time point: newly diagnosed GD, antithyroid drugs for less than 3 months. PBMCs were the source of the RNA used for TCR sequencing. The sequencing here drew on peripheral blood mononuclear cells (PBMCs), taken at new diagnosis, from a patient treated with antithyroid drugs. The receptors here all came from a female donor with Graves disease.

This clonotype appeared many times. The chain has TRBV18 and TRBJ1-1; D is ambiguous. This CDR3 spans 15 amino acids. Germline V gives CDR1 KGHSH, CDR2 LQKENI. Deletions cut 6 bases from V and 0 bases from J, with 14 bases between. The CDR3 reads CASSPRREMNTEAFF. Here the CDR3 DNA reads TGTGCCAGCTCCCCTCGTCGGGAAATGAACACTGAAGCTTTCTTT. The full variable domain, its missing parts supplied by reference TRBV18 and TRBJ1-1, is NAGVMQNPRHLVRRRGQEARLRCSPMKGHSHVYWYRQLPEEGLKFMVYLQKENIIDESGMPKERFSAEFPKEGPSILRIQQVVRGDSAAYFCASSPRREMNTEAFFGQGTRLTVV.

In its sample, this clonotype was seen many times. The chain combines TRBV5-1 with TRBJ1-2; no firm D call. V was pared by 6 bases and J by 1 base, with 13 bases between. The germline V gene has CDR1 SGHRS and CDR2 YFSETQ. This CDR3 region has 14 residues. This CDR3 is CASNVANSNYGYTF. CDR3 in DNA: TGCGCCAGCAACGTGGCAAACAGTAACTATGGCTACACCTTC.

This clonotype was seen at least ten times. V is TRBV6-2 or TRBV6-3 and J is TRBJ2-7; 10 nucleotides align to TRBD2. Germline assignment: CDR1 MNHEY and CDR2 SVGEGT. With 2 bases clipped from V and 6 bases from J, the junction kept 7 bases outside the gene matches. This CDR3 has 15 residues. CDR3: CASSYRTSGIREQYF. In nucleotides, the CDR3 is TGTGCCAGCAGTTACCGGACTAGCGGTATACGCGAGCAGTACTTC.

The chain joins TRBV20-1 to TRBJ1-2; 7 nucleotides line up with TRBD1. This CDR3 spans 14 amino acids. V was pared by 0 bases and J by 8 bases, with 9 bases of the junction left unmatched. The germline V gene encodes CDR1 DFQATT and CDR2 SNEGSKA (reference sequence). CDR3 nucleotides: TGCAGTGCTAGAGACCCTTTGACAGGGAAAGGCTACACCTTC. Translating it yields CSARDPLTGKGYTF.

This clonotype was detected many times. The chain uses TRBV11-1 and TRBJ2-5, with 7 nucleotides matching TRBD2. Germline CDR1 and CDR2: SGHAT and FQDESV (reference sequence). Trimming removed 5 bases from V and 5 bases from J; junction bases left unmatched: 5. This CDR3 contains 13 residues. The CDR3 DNA follows: TGTGCCAGCAGCCCGGGCGGGAGTGAGACCCAGTACTTC. This codes for CASSPGGSETQYF.

This clonotype was counted ten times or more. The J gene is TRBJ1-2, the V gene TRBV6-2 or TRBV6-3; perhaps TRBD1 as D (6 bases). CDR1 is MNHEY and CDR2 is SVGEGT in the germline V gene. This CDR3 spans 14 amino acids. Trimming cost V 6 bases and J 4 bases, with 15 bases left between them. CDR3 coding DNA: TGTGCCAGCAGGGAAGAGGGGGGCGGCTATGGCTACACCTTC. It specifies CASREEGGGYGYTF.

This clonotype was recorded at least ten times. This chain links TRBV10-1 with TRBJ2-1, with D tentatively TRBD1 (5 bases). Looked up from germline, CDR1 is WNHNN and CDR2 is SYGVQD (reference sequence). This CDR3 region has 12 residues. Trimming stripped 4 bases from V and 6 bases from J, with 7 bases between. CDR3 sequence reads: CASSGGFNEQFF. In DNA, the CDR3 is TGCGCCAGCAGTGGGGGCTTCAATGAGCAGTTCTTC.

The J gene is TRBJ1-4, the V gene TRBV28; TRBD1 agrees at 9 bases. The V and J ends lost 6 bases and 7 bases, in that order; junction bases with no gene match: 12. This CDR3 is built from 16 residues. Germline-derived CDR1 and CDR2 are MDHEN and SYDVKM. For the CDR3, the DNA is TGTGCCAGCAGCCTGACAGGGGGAGAGACGCGTGAAAAACTGTTTTTT. It codes for CASSLTGGETREKLFF.

This clonotype was detected only a few times. The V call is TRBV19, the J call TRBJ2-5, with TRBD2 identical over 14 bases. V trimming: 5 bases; J trimming: 5 bases; junction bases outside the gene matches: 4. The CDR3 loop spans 15 amino acids. The germline V gene encodes CDR1 LNHDA and CDR2 SQIVND (reference sequence). The CDR3 sequence: CASSGTSGRSETQYF. In DNA form, the CDR3 reads TGTGCCAGTAGTGGGACTAGCGGGAGAAGCGAGACCCAGTACTTC.

This clonotype occurred many times. The junction differs from germline at one of its ends, possibly a read error. This chain connects TRBV5-1 to TRBJ2-7; D is perhaps TRBD1 (7 bases). The germline V gene has CDR1 SGHRS and CDR2 YFSETQ. This CDR3 has 16 residues. The CDR3 is CASSLATSAGGGEQYF. CDR3 DNA sequence: TGTGCCAGCAGCTTGGCCACGTCGGCAGGGGGAGGCGAGCAGTACTTC.

This clonotype appeared many times. The chain is built from TRBV7-2 and TRBJ1-1; the D gene is possibly TRBD1 (5 bases). Per the germline V gene, CDR1 is SGHTA and CDR2 is FQGNSA. The CDR3 contains 15 residues. Trimming shortened V by 1 base and J by 4 bases, and 13 bases separated the two germline ends. CDR3 nucleotide sequence: TGTGCCAGCAGCTTAGTTTCGGGGGTTGCCACTGAAGCTTTCTTT. It yields the protein CASSLVSGVATEAFF.

About this clonotype itself: Given a much more abundant clone one base away, this may be a read error. V and J are TRBV20-1 and TRBJ2-5, with D tentatively TRBD2 (6 bases). The DNA end lines up better with TRBJ2-1; the J call may be wrong. CDR3 length: 13 residues. Germline-derived CDR1 and CDR2 are DFQATT and SNEGSKA (reference sequence). CDR3: CSASGAGYNEQFF. The CDR3 bases are TGCAGTGCTTCCGGGGCGGGATACAATGAGCAGTTCTTC.

Notes on this clonotype: A far larger clone is off by one base, so a read error is likely. The rearrangement links TRBV5-6 to TRBJ1-3; D remains unclear. The CDR3 sequence is 12 residues long. Germline V gives CDR1 SGHDT, CDR2 YYEEEE. Trimming removed 2 bases at V and 4 bases at J, with 4 bases between. The DNA of the CDR3 is TGTGCCAGCAGCTTTTACGGAAACACCATATATTTT. Protein product: CASSFYGNTIYF.

This chain connects TRBV7-8 to TRBJ1-2; 10 bases match TRBD1. Trimming cost V 5 bases and J 8 bases; bases outside gene matches: 8. There are 14 residues in the CDR3. The germline CDR1 and CDR2 sequences are SGHVS and FQNEAQ. The CDR3 DNA follows: TGTGCCAGCAGCGGGGCCGGGACAGGGGTCGGCTACACCTTC. It specifies CASSGAGTGVGYTF.

This clonotype was observed many times. The CDR3 is CASSLRDRGDEQYF. CDR3 nucleotide sequence: TGCGCCAGCAGCTTGCGCGACAGGGGGGACGAGCAGTACTTC. The chain recombines TRBV5-1 with TRBJ2-7; 9 bases match TRBD1. The V gene end was trimmed by 1 base and the J gene end by 5 bases; junction bases not matched to a gene: 4. The CDR3 has 14 amino acids. Germline V lookup: CDR1 SGHRS, CDR2 YFSETQ.

There are many counts of this clonotype. This sequence joins TRBV5-4 and TRBJ1-6; D gene unclear. The CDR3 covers 16 residues. Per germline, CDR1 SGHNT and CDR2 YYREEE (reference sequence). V gave up 0 bases and J gave up 7 bases, with 14 bases separating them. CDR3 DNA: TGTGCCAGCAGCTTGGCCGCCGGCACCGGGAATTCACCCCTCCACTTT. Its translation: CASSLAAGTGNSPLHF.

This clonotype has a count of ten or more. The chain joins TRBV29-1 to TRBJ2-5; TRBD2 might be the D (6 bases). Germline CDR1 SQVTM, CDR2 ANQGSEA. Trimming pared 5 bases from V and 4 bases from J, leaving 14 bases between. The CDR3 is made up of 13 amino acids. Here the CDR3 reads CSVRRRGRETQYF. Written as DNA, the CDR3 is TGCAGCGTTCGGAGGCGGGGTCGAGAGACCCAGTACTTC.

This clonotype was recorded at least ten times. The chain joins TRBV14 to TRBJ2-5; 7 positions match TRBD1. The length of the CDR3 is 16 residues. From germline, CDR1 is SGHDN and CDR2 FVKESK. The ends lost 4 bases at V and 2 bases at J; junction bases unmatched: 10. CDR3 sequence reads: CASSRGQVGFQETQYF. The CDR3 DNA sequence: TGTGCCAGCAGCCGTGGACAGGTTGGATTTCAAGAGACCCAGTACTTC.

This clonotype was picked up many times. The chain is built from TRBV11-2 and TRBJ1-3, with unresolved D. Trimming shortened V by 6 bases and J by 0 bases, and 9 bases separated the two germline ends. Per the germline V gene, CDR1 is SGHAT and CDR2 is FQNNGV. The CDR3 totals 14 residues. Here the CDR3 reads CASSLGSSGNTIYF. Written as DNA, the CDR3 is TGTGCCAGCAGTCTTGGGTCCTCTGGAAACACCATATATTTT.

The V gene is TRBV11-2, the J gene TRBJ2-3; possible D gene TRBD1, 6 bases. The CDR3 runs to 16 residues. The V end was cut by 4 bases, the J end by 1 base, with 15 bases between. Per the germline V gene, CDR1 is SGHAT and CDR2 is FQNNGV. CDR3 in DNA: TGTGCCAGCAGCTCCATCATGACAGGTGGCACAGATACGCAGTATTTT. As protein: CASSSIMTGGTDTQYF.

The sample holds many counts of this clonotype. This chain uses TRBV10-3 with TRBJ2-7; D might be TRBD1 (6 bases). This CDR3 has 13 residues. With 3 bases removed from V and 4 bases from J, the gap between germline ends came to 10 bases. The V gene's germline CDR1 is ENHRY and CDR2 SYGVKD. CDR3 DNA sequence: TGTGCCATCAGTGAACAGGGCCCGTACGAGCAGTACTTC. Amino acids: CAISEQGPYEQYF.

This sequence joins TRBV7-9 and TRBJ1-1; 8 bases map to TRBD1. Unmatched junction bases numbered 8, after V lost 5 bases and J lost 3 bases. The germline CDR1 and CDR2 sequences are SEHNR and FQNEAQ (reference sequence). The CDR3 sequence is 15 residues long. The CDR3 protein is CASSPRQGRDTEAFF. CDR3 nucleotide sequence: TGTGCCAGCAGCCCCCGACAGGGGCGGGACACTGAAGCTTTCTTT.

This chain uses TRBV12-3 or TRBV12-4 with TRBJ1-1, with unresolved D. CDR3 size: 13 residues. Trimming removed 7 bases from V and 8 bases from J, with 17 bases in between. CDR3 amino acids: CASNPRTKLEAFF. Written as DNA, the CDR3 is TGTGCCAGCAACCCTAGGACCAAACTCGAAGCTTTCTTT.

This clonotype was seen many times. J is TRBJ1-2 and V is TRBV28; the D gene is possibly TRBD1 (6 bases). Trimming took off 5 bases at V and 5 bases at J, with 9 bases between the two ends. CDR1 is MDHEN, CDR2 SYDVKM, per germline. This CDR3 has 12 residues. The CDR3 nucleotides are TGTGCCAGCAGTAACAGGGTTTATGGCTACACCTTC. Encoded protein: CASSNRVYGYTF.

The V call is TRBV5-4, the J call TRBJ2-3, with a tentative D call TRBD2 (6 bases). Trimming pared 0 bases from V and 4 bases from J, leaving 15 bases between. CDR3 length: 16 residues. Germline V lookup: CDR1 SGHNT, CDR2 YYREEE (reference sequence). The CDR3 loop reads CASSLAPAGTADTQYF. In DNA form, the CDR3 reads TGTGCCAGCAGCTTGGCCCCGGCGGGAACGGCAGATACGCAGTATTTT.

The V call is TRBV7-2, the J call TRBJ2-3; 8 bases agree with TRBD2. Per the germline V gene, CDR1 is SGHTA and CDR2 is FQGNSA. V lost 6 bases to trimming and J lost 2 bases; unmatched junction nucleotides: 10. This CDR3 contains 16 residues. CDR3 DNA sequence: TGTGCCAGCAGGACTCGGGGGGGGCGGACCACAGATACGCAGTATTTT. This gives the protein CASRTRGGRTTDTQYF.